One and the same sample provided the 28 T cell receptor beta chains below, sequenced in a study of blood T cell repertoires in COVID-19. The method was immunoSEQ multiplex PCR; TCRdb's version includes in-frame clones alone and lacks a portion of them. The sample carries about 120,000 clones, around 86% recorded once. Sequenced material: peripheral blood. These receptor sequences come from a man older than 75 with acute or convalescent COVID-19.

The chain uses TRBV6-5 and TRBJ2-2; 10 nucleotides agree with TRBD2. From germline, CDR1 is MNHEY and CDR2 SVGAGI. This CDR3 comprises 14 residues. V shed 10 bases, J shed 6 bases, and the junction held 8 bases outside the gene matches. The chain's CDR3 is CATHLAGEAGELFF. DNA of the CDR3: TGTGCCACTCACCTAGCGGGGGAAGCCGGGGAGCTGTTTTTT.

The rearrangement links TRBV18 to TRBJ1-5; D is undetermined. The CDR3 spans 16 residues. The V gene lost 3 bases and the J gene lost 4 bases, with 16 bases spanning the gap. Germline CDR1 is KGHSH and CDR2 is LQKENI. The DNA of the CDR3 is TGTGCCAGCTCACCTACAGACCCAAAGTGGAATCAGCCCCAGCATTTT. Its protein product is CASSPTDPKWNQPQHF. The full variable domain, rest sourced from reference TRBV18 and TRBJ1-5, is NAGVMQNPRHLVRRRGQEARLRCSPMKGHSHVYWYRQLPEEGLKFMVYLQKENIIDESGMPKERFSAEFPKEGPSILRIQQVVRGDSAAYFCASSPTDPKWNQPQHFGDGTRLSIL.

V usage is TRBV6-2 or TRBV6-3 and J usage is TRBJ2-4; TRBD2 matches 12 bases. V lost 2 bases, J lost 0 bases, and 8 bases stayed unmatched. The CDR3 contains 19 residues. CDR1 is MNHEY and CDR2 is SVGEGT in the germline V gene. The CDR3 DNA reads as TGTGCCAGCAGTTACCCGACTAGCGGGAGCGCCCTAGCCAAAAACATTCAGTACTTC. The encoded protein is CASSYPTSGSALAKNIQYF.

The chain uses TRBV4-1 and TRBJ2-4, with 7 bases identical to TRBD1. The germline CDR1 and CDR2 sequences are MGHRA and YSYEKL. The CDR3 totals 17 residues. The J segment lost 3 bases and the V segment lost 0 bases, leaving 8 bases of the junction unmatched. The CDR3 loop is CASSQDRKGAVKNIQYF. The CDR3 DNA sequence: TGCGCCAGCAGCCAAGATCGGAAGGGGGCCGTCAAAAACATTCAGTACTTC.

In this sample, this clone turned up once. This sequence joins TRBV14 and TRBJ1-5, with no clear D. This CDR3 comprises 13 residues. The V gene's germline CDR1 is SGHDN and CDR2 FVKESK. With 2 bases removed from V and 8 bases from J, the gap between germline ends came to 10 bases. CDR3 protein: CASSQYREEPQHF. DNA of the CDR3: TGTGCCAGCAGCCAATATCGAGAGGAGCCCCAGCATTTT.

The chain couples TRBV6-5 to TRBJ1-6; D perhaps matches TRBD1 (6 bases). V was trimmed by 5 bases and J by 7 bases, leaving 12 bases between them. The CDR3 covers 14 residues. CDR1 and CDR2 from the germline V gene are MNHEY and SVGAGI. The CDR3 DNA is TGTGCCAGCAGTCGCCACAGGGTCAATTCACCCCTCCACTTT. Translation: CASSRHRVNSPLHF.

The V call is TRBV11-2, the J call TRBJ1-4; D is ambiguous. The germline CDR1 and CDR2 sequences are SGHAT and FQNNGV. The CDR3 is made up of 12 amino acids. V was cut by 3 bases and J by 8 bases, with 7 bases left in between. The CDR3 is CASSFEREKLFF. The CDR3, as DNA: TGTGCCAGCAGCTTTGAGAGGGAAAAACTGTTTTTT. Full variable domain (rest looked up from reference TRBV11-2 and TRBJ1-4): EAGVAQSPRYKIIEKRQSVAFWCNPISGHATLYWYQQILGQGPKLLIQFQNNGVVDDSQLPKDRFSAERLKGVDSTLKIQPAKLEDSAVYLCASSFEREKLFFGSGTQLSVL.

This chain uses TRBV15 with TRBJ2-1, with 7 bases aligning to TRBD1. Per germline, CDR1 LNHNV and CDR2 YYDKDF (reference sequence). The CDR3 contains 15 residues. With 1 base clipped from V and 0 bases from J, the junction kept 0 bases outside the gene matches. CDR3 DNA: TGTGCCACCAGCAGAGGACAGGGCTCCTACAATGAGCAGTTCTTC. This translates into CATSRGQGSYNEQFF.

The rearrangement links TRBV13 to TRBJ2-7; no reliable D call. The CDR3 runs to 15 residues. The ends were cut back, 1 base at V and 3 bases at J, with 13 bases in the middle. From germline, CDR1 is PRHDT and CDR2 FYEKMQ (reference sequence). The CDR3, as DNA: TGTGCCAGCAGCTTAGACCGTGGCATAATCTACGAGCAGTACTTC. Translating gives CASSLDRGIIYEQYF.

The chain joins TRBV7-3 to TRBJ2-3; weak D call: TRBD2 (6 bases). CDR1 and CDR2 from the germline V gene are SGHTA and FQGTGA. This CDR3 has 14 residues. V lost 0 bases, J lost 6 bases, and 10 bases lay in between. The CDR3 reads CASSLTAGGDTQYF. The CDR3 DNA follows: TGTGCCAGCAGCTTAACAGCTGGGGGGGATACGCAGTATTTT.

The CDR3: CASSQSPGQGIYEQYF. CDR3 nucleotides: TGTGCCAGCAGCCAGAGTCCGGGACAGGGGATCTACGAGCAGTACTTC. The V and J genes are TRBV14 and TRBJ2-7; 10 bases are shared with TRBD1. Germline assignment: CDR1 SGHDN and CDR2 FVKESK. The CDR3 sequence is 16 residues long. The ends lost 3 bases at V and 3 bases at J; junction bases unmatched: 8.

CDR3 residues: CASSPTSGKNIQYF. The CDR3 region has the DNA TGTGCCAGCAGCCCGACTAGCGGGAAAAACATTCAGTACTTC. The chain carries TRBV7-2 and TRBJ2-4, with 10 nucleotides matching TRBD2. This CDR3 region has 14 residues. CDR1 is SGHTA, CDR2 FQGNSA, per germline. The ends lost 5 bases at V and 4 bases at J; junction bases unmatched: 2.

The chain carries TRBV28 and TRBJ1-2; tentative D call: TRBD1 (6 bases). Per germline, CDR1 MDHEN and CDR2 SYDVKM. Trimming took 4 bases from V and 4 from J, leaving 13 bases between them. This CDR3 spans 14 amino acids. The CDR3 bases are TGTGCCAGCAGTTCCCCACAGGGTCCCTATGGCTACACCTTC. This gives the protein CASSSPQGPYGYTF.

The V and J genes are TRBV5-4 and TRBJ1-1; TRBD1 aligns across 7 bases. The CDR3 runs 16 residues. Germline lookup yields CDR1 SGHNT and CDR2 YYREEE (reference sequence). Losses at the gene ends were 4 bases for V and 5 bases for J; bases not matched to a gene: 14. CDR3 loop: CASSPRSLTGRTEAFF. CDR3 bases: TGTGCCAGCAGCCCACGGTCCCTGACAGGGCGGACTGAAGCTTTCTTT.

This sequence joins TRBV18 and TRBJ1-5; D is perhaps TRBD1 (5 bases). Germline CDR1 KGHSH, CDR2 LQKENI. V lost 0 bases and J lost 3, with 12 bases in between. The CDR3 length is 16 residues. The CDR3 DNA reads TGTGCCAGCTCACCACCGGGGGGGTCGGCCAATCAGCCCCAGCATTTT. It codes for CASSPPGGSANQPQHF.

This sequence joins TRBV23-1 and TRBJ1-3; tentative D call: TRBD1 (6 bases). TRBV23-1 is an ORF, and what it does is uncertain. Trimming cost V 8 bases and J 5 bases, with 19 bases left between them. The CDR3 covers 15 residues. CDR3 nucleotide sequence: TGCGCCAGCCGAACACAGGGCGGTGGTAGAAACACCATATATTTT. This sequence encodes CASRTQGGGRNTIYF.

The CDR3 loop is CASSQGQPNSPLHF. CDR3 DNA sequence: TGTGCCAGTAGCCAGGGACAGCCTAATTCACCCCTCCACTTT. The chain couples TRBV19 to TRBJ1-6, with 7 bases identical to TRBD1. This CDR3 is 14 amino acids long. Germline values: CDR1 LNHDA, CDR2 SQIVND (reference sequence). With 6 bases clipped from V and 6 bases from J, the junction kept 5 bases outside the gene matches. The whole variable domain, remainder taken from reference TRBV19 and TRBJ1-6, is DGGITQSPKYLFRKEGQNVTLSCEQNLNHDAMYWYRQDPGQGLRLIYYSQIVNDFQKGDIAEGYSVSREKKESFPLTVTSAQKNPTAFYLCASSQGQPNSPLHFGNGTRLTVT.

This chain links TRBV5-1 with TRBJ1-4, with a tentative D call TRBD1 (5 bases). In germline, CDR1 is SGHRS, CDR2 YFSETQ. The CDR3 consists of 15 residues. Trimming took off 4 bases at V and 1 base at J, with 11 bases between the two ends. CDR3 amino acids: CASSDLGVTNEKLFF. The CDR3 DNA is TGCGCCAGCAGCGACCTAGGGGTAACTAATGAAAAACTGTTTTTT. Complete variable domain (other parts from reference TRBV5-1 and TRBJ1-4): KAGVTQTPRYLIKTRGQQVTLSCSPISGHRSVSWYQQTPGQGLQFLFEYFSETQRNKGNFPGRFSGRQFSNSRSEMNVSTLELGDSALYLCASSDLGVTNEKLFFGSGTQLSVL.

This rearrangement joins TRBV18 to TRBJ2-1, with 10 bases that match TRBD2. This CDR3 is built from 16 residues. CDR1 KGHSH and CDR2 LQKENI come from the germline V gene. V dropped 3 bases and J dropped 4; count of bases not matched to a gene: 6. The CDR3 is CASSPSRLAGYNEQFF. Written as DNA, the CDR3 is TGTGCCAGCTCACCGAGCCGACTAGCGGGTTACAATGAGCAGTTCTTC.

The chain uses TRBV28 and TRBJ1-4, with 10 bases aligning to TRBD1. This CDR3 is 18 amino acids long. V lost 5 bases, J lost 6 bases, and 15 bases stayed unmatched. Germline CDR1 MDHEN, CDR2 SYDVKM. The CDR3 region is CASSQGLVTGGGDEKLFF. The CDR3 DNA follows: TGTGCCAGCAGTCAAGGACTGGTGACAGGGGGCGGGGATGAAAAACTGTTTTTT.

Points on this clone: At one of its ends the junction is not consistent with the germline gene, which may arise from a read error. The sample has other DNA sequences that encode this CDR3 too. This rearrangement joins TRBV5-4 to TRBJ2-7; 12 nucleotides line up with TRBD2. CDR3 length: 15 residues. CDR1 is SGHNT and CDR2 is YYREEE in the germline V gene (reference sequence). In DNA form, the CDR3 reads TGTGCCAGCAGCTTGGGCCTAGCGGGGGGGCGAGAGCAGTATTTC. Translated, it gives CASSLGLAGGREQYF. Full variable domain (rest looked up from reference TRBV5-4 and TRBJ2-7): ETGVTQSPTHLIKTRGQQVTLRCSSQSGHNTVSWYQQALGQGPQFIFQYYREEENGRGNFPPRFSGLQFPNYSSELNVNALELDDSALYLCASSLGLAGGREQYFGPGTRLTVT.

V is TRBV7-9 and J is TRBJ2-2; the D gene is possibly TRBD1 (5 bases). The CDR3 consists of 16 residues. Germline loops: CDR1 SEHNR, CDR2 FQNEAQ (reference sequence). V was cut by 5 bases and J by 0 bases, with 13 bases left in between. The CDR3: CASSGPDNPNTGELFF. CDR3 DNA sequence: TGTGCCAGCAGCGGCCCGGACAACCCGAACACCGGGGAGCTGTTTTTT.

The chain uses TRBV7-2 and TRBJ1-3, with D possibly being TRBD1 (5 bases). The CDR3 runs 17 residues. V dropped 2 bases and J dropped 4 bases, with 18 bases sitting between them. Per the germline V gene, CDR1 is SGHTA and CDR2 is FQGNSA. The CDR3, as DNA: TGTGCCAGCAGCTTAAGGTTGGGGCAGACTCCCGGAAACACCATATATTTT. Amino acid sequence: CASSLRLGQTPGNTIYF.

The chain carries TRBV7-3 and TRBJ2-7, with a tentative D call TRBD1 (6 bases). This CDR3 spans 14 amino acids. Germline V gene data show CDR1 as SGHTA and CDR2 as FQGTGA. Trimming removed 4 bases from V and 7 bases from J, with 17 bases in between. DNA of the CDR3: TGTGCCAGCAGCTCTGGTGGGGGCGGCCGAGAGCAGTACTTC. Translation gives CASSSGGGGREQYF.

The chain carries TRBV11-2 and TRBJ1-1, with a tentative D call TRBD1 (6 bases). The CDR3 has 15 amino acids. The V end was cut by 2 bases, the J end by 4 bases, with 14 bases between. Germline V gives CDR1 SGHAT, CDR2 FQNNGV. The CDR3 reads CASSLFLGAGTEAFF. The CDR3 DNA reads TGTGCCAGCAGCTTATTTCTGGGGGCGGGCACTGAAGCTTTCTTT.

This clone occurred once. This rearrangement joins TRBV5-4 to TRBJ2-2; 13 bases are shared with TRBD2. The V gene end was trimmed by 4 bases and the J gene end by 0 bases; junction bases not matched to a gene: 6. Germline V CDR1 and CDR2: SGHNT, YYREEE (reference sequence). CDR3 length: 18 residues. The CDR3 is CASSPGLAGHTNTGELFF. CDR3 sequence (DNA): TGTGCCAGCAGCCCGGGACTAGCGGGACATACGAACACCGGGGAGCTGTTTTTT. The entire variable domain, with the rest obtained from reference TRBV5-4 and TRBJ2-2, is as follows: ETGVTQSPTHLIKTRGQQVTLRCSSQSGHNTVSWYQQALGQGPQFIFQYYREEENGRGNFPPRFSGLQFPNYSSELNVNALELDDSALYLCASSPGLAGHTNTGELFFGEGSRLTVL.

The rearrangement links TRBV27 to TRBJ2-4; a weak D match, TRBD2 (5 bases). Trimming stripped 2 bases from V and 0 bases from J, with 8 bases between. From germline, CDR1 is MNHEY and CDR2 SMNVEV (reference sequence). The CDR3 has 15 amino acids. CDR3 region: CASSLGGLAKNIQYF. CDR3 DNA sequence: TGTGCCAGCAGTTTAGGAGGCCTAGCCAAAAACATTCAGTACTTC.

This CDR3 is CASSESGTSTDTQYF. The CDR3 nucleotides are TGTGCCAGCAGTGAATCGGGGACTAGCACAGATACGCAGTATTTT. V is TRBV2 and J is TRBJ2-3; D is perhaps TRBD2 (6 bases). Trimming cost V 2 bases and J 0 bases, with 9 bases left between them. The CDR3 consists of 15 residues. The germline V gene encodes CDR1 SNHLY and CDR2 FYNNEI.